This entry lists 9 T cell receptor beta chains sequenced from one sample in a study of T cell repertoires in cytomegalovirus infection. These TCRs are of unknown antigen specificity. MiXCR was run by TCRdb on the reads, yielding one entry per CDR3 protein. The top ten hold 13% of the sample, which has 900,000 to 950,000 distinct CDR3 sequences, under 40% seen once. The material sequenced was cultured CD8+ T cells from PBMCs, taken from culture after CMV antigen stimulation. Receptors were obtained from a human donor in good health (CMV status not recorded). Some clones in this sample may be carry-over from other donors' samples.

The CDR3 coding sequence is TGTGCCAGCAGCTTAGGAGAGGGGGCGCGGACAGATACGCAGTATTTT. Translated, it gives CASSLGEGARTDTQYF. The V and J genes are TRBV7-6 and TRBJ2-3, with 7 nucleotides matching TRBD1. Trimming took 1 base from V and 3 from J; bases not matched to a gene: 7. This CDR3 has 16 amino acids. Germline lookup yields CDR1 SGHVS and CDR2 FNYEAQ.

As regards this clonotype: A much bigger clone sits one base away, suggesting this may be a read error. The rearrangement uses TRBV7-6 and TRBJ2-1; TRBD1 or TRBD2 may be the D gene (6 bases each). The CDR3 runs to 17 residues. Per the germline V gene, CDR1 is SGHVS and CDR2 is FNYEAQ. The CDR3 protein is CVSSLASGGGPHNEQFF. In DNA form, the CDR3 reads TGTGTCAGCAGCTTAGCGTCCGGGGGCGGGCCCCACAATGAGCAGTTCTTC.

CDR3 nucleotide sequence: TGTGCCAGCAGCTTCGACGGTCTGGGTGAGCAGTACGTC. This sequence encodes CASSFDGLGEQYV. The chain uses TRBV5-6 and TRBJ2-7; D ambiguous. Trimming stripped 2 bases from V and 7 bases from J, with 13 bases between. CDR1 is SGHDT, CDR2 YYEEEE, per germline. The length of the CDR3 is 13 residues.

The V call is TRBV7-2, the J call TRBJ2-1, with a weak D call TRBD2 (7 bases). The V and J ends lost 1 base and 13 bases respectively, with 23 bases between them. Germline assignment: CDR1 SGHTA and CDR2 FQGNSA. The CDR3 has 16 residues. CDR3 residues: CASSLGIWTRGAEQFF. DNA for the CDR3: TGTGCCAGCAGCTTAGGGATATGGACTCGGGGGGCTGAACAGTTCTTC.

In its sample, this clonotype was seen a few times. The V and J genes are TRBV6-6 and TRBJ2-1; 8 positions agree with TRBD2. CDR3 length equals 14 residues. CDR1 MNHNY and CDR2 SVGAGI come from the germline V gene (reference sequence). Losses at the gene ends were 5 bases for V and 4 bases for J; bases not matched to a gene: 4. The chain's CDR3 is CASSRPGGYNEQFF. The CDR3 DNA is TGTGCCAGCAGTCGGCCGGGGGGGTACAATGAGCAGTTCTTC.

The V call is TRBV19, the J call TRBJ1-5; D gene ambiguous. The CDR3 loop spans 16 amino acids. Trimming stripped 0 bases from V and 4 bases from J, with 13 bases between. Germline CDR1 is LNHDA and CDR2 is SQIVND (reference sequence). In DNA form, the CDR3 reads TGTGCCAGTAGTATAGATTTTACGACGGGGAATCAGCCCCAGCATTTT. Protein sequence: CASSIDFTTGNQPQHF.

The chain uses TRBV27 and TRBJ2-1; D ambiguous. Trimming shortened V by 5 bases and J by 2 bases, and 10 bases separated the two germline ends. The CDR3 runs 14 residues. Germline CDR1 MNHEY, CDR2 SMNVEV (reference sequence). The chain's CDR3 is CASSVRLPYNEQFF. CDR3 nucleotides: TGTGCCAGCAGTGTTCGGCTCCCCTACAATGAGCAGTTCTTC.

The rearrangement uses TRBV12-3 or TRBV12-4 and TRBJ2-2; 8 bases align to TRBD1. V gave up 11 bases and J gave up 1 base; unmatched junction bases: 6. The CDR3 sequence is 14 residues long. This CDR3 reads CAVTGTGNTGELFF. In DNA form, the CDR3 reads TGTGCCGTGACCGGGACAGGGAACACCGGGGAGCTGTTTTTT.

Notes on this clonotype: Given a much more abundant clone one base away, this may be a read error. The rearrangement links TRBV7-2 to TRBJ2-7, with a tentative D call TRBD1 (6 bases). This CDR3 contains 15 residues. The germline CDR1 and CDR2 sequences are SGHTA and FQGNSA. Trimming removed 1 base from V and 1 base from J, with 11 bases in between. This CDR3 reads CASSLVPGQSYEQYF. CDR3 DNA sequence: TGTGCCAGCAGCTTAGTGCCCGGACAGTCCTACGAGCAGTACTTC.